Shown below are 4 T cell receptor beta chains from a single sample sequenced in a study of persistence of HIV-infected CD4 T cells. No antigen has been identified for these receptors. Sequencing used immunoSEQ version 4 in survey mode. TCRdb's table, derived via immunoSEQ multiplex PCR, lists solely in-frame clones and lacks some. The sample lists under 40,000 clones, approximately 70% occurring once. An overlapping HIV-1 Gag peptide pool stimulated these cells at roughly 0.97 ug/peptide/mL. Sorting of responding CD4+ T cells relied on upregulated CD40 ligand together with CD69. Specimen: CD4+ T cells sorted from PBMCs after approximately 20-hour stimulation, collected from a patient who received antiretroviral therapy. These receptors came from an adult man with HIV who was CMV-seropositive.

The chain couples TRBV7-8 to TRBJ2-1; D possibly corresponds to TRBD1 (6 bases). CDR1 SGHVS and CDR2 FQNEAQ come from the germline V gene. The CDR3 covers 17 residues. Deletions cut 1 base from V and 2 bases from J, with 15 bases between. The CDR3: CASSLDHLTGTYNEQFF. CDR3 DNA: TGTGCCAGCAGCTTAGATCACCTGACAGGCACCTACAATGAGCAGTTCTTC.

This clone was counted once. The genes are TRBV14 and TRBJ1-6, with D possibly being TRBD1 (5 bases). The CDR3 consists of 13 residues. V gave up 5 bases and J gave up 11 bases, with 13 bases separating them. Germline CDR1 SGHDN, CDR2 FVKESK. The CDR3 spells CASSSLPGPPLHF. In DNA form, the CDR3 reads TGTGCCAGCAGCTCTCTCCCGGGGCCACCCCTCCACTTT.

The rearrangement links TRBV6-5 to TRBJ1-5, with D perhaps matching TRBD1 (5 bases). V gave up 9 bases and J gave up 2 bases, with 14 bases separating them. Looked up from germline, CDR1 is MNHEY and CDR2 is SVGAGI. The CDR3 consists of 14 residues. CDR3 nucleotide sequence: TGTGCCAGTCAGTTGGAAGGGGGCAATCAGCCCCAGCATTTT. Its protein product is CASQLEGGNQPQHF.

The chain combines TRBV4-1 with TRBJ2-1, with 11 bases fitting TRBD2. Unmatched junction bases numbered 5, after V lost 0 bases and J lost 4 bases. The CDR3 is 17 amino acids. From germline, CDR1 is MGHRA and CDR2 YSYEKL. The CDR3 reads CASSQDMGLAAYNEQFF. CDR3 coding DNA: TGCGCCAGCAGCCAAGACATGGGACTAGCGGCGTACAATGAGCAGTTCTTC.